The next 32 T cell receptor beta chains were all read from a single sample in a study of T cell responses to AZD1222 COVID-19 vaccine. Sequenced by immunoSEQ multiplex PCR; TCRdb stores in-frame clones only, minus some. This table holds 150,000 to 180,000 clones, roughly nine tenths found once. Material: peripheral blood, obtained on day 0 of AZD1222 vaccination. The receptors stem from an adult in good health.

The chain carries TRBV6-1 and TRBJ1-5; 7 nucleotides align to TRBD1. The CDR3 spans 14 residues. V shed 3 bases and J 5 bases; nucleotides not matched to a gene: 4. From germline, CDR1 is MNHNS and CDR2 SASEGT. CDR3 sequence (DNA): TGTGCCAGCAGTGACAGGGGGGGTCATCAGCCCCAGCATTTT. It translates to CASSDRGGHQPQHF.

The J gene is TRBJ1-6, the V gene TRBV28; D is uncertain. Trimming left V 5 bases short and J 7 bases short, with 21 bases between. From germline, CDR1 is MDHEN and CDR2 SYDVKM. The CDR3 has 17 residues. CDR3 in DNA: TGTGCCAGCAGTCATGGACCTTACCACAAAGGGAATTCACCCCTCCACTTT. It codes for CASSHGPYHKGNSPLHF.

The chain uses TRBV3-1 (or the pseudogene TRBV3-2) and TRBJ1-5, with a possible D match to TRBD1 (6 bases). V gave up 5 bases and J gave up 8 bases, with 13 bases separating them. Looked up from germline, CDR1 is LGHDT and CDR2 is YNNKEL (reference sequence). The CDR3 contains 13 residues. The CDR3 here is CASSIQGDKPQHF. The CDR3 DNA reads as TGTGCCAGCAGCATACAGGGTGATAAGCCCCAGCATTTT.

As concerns this clone: The identical CDR3 is also encoded by other nucleotide sequences in the sample. CDR3 DNA: TGTGCCATCAGTGAGGTCGGCACTGAAGCTTTCTTT. This encodes CAISEVGTEAFF. The rearrangement uses TRBV10-3 and TRBJ1-1; D is ambiguous. CDR3 length equals 12 residues. Germline V lookup: CDR1 ENHRY, CDR2 SYGVKD. Trimming took 2 bases from V and 4 from J, leaving 5 bases between them.

V and J are TRBV5-1 and TRBJ2-2; TRBD1 agrees at 9 bases. J was trimmed by 3 bases and V by 1 base; bases with no gene match: 1. The germline V gene has CDR1 SGHRS and CDR2 YFSETQ. The CDR3 spans 15 residues. The CDR3 loop is CASSLRDRDTGELFF. The CDR3 nucleotides are TGCGCCAGCAGCTTGAGGGACAGGGACACCGGGGAGCTGTTTTTT.

This chain uses TRBV5-1 with TRBJ1-2; perhaps TRBD1 as D (5 bases). The germline CDR1 and CDR2 sequences are SGHRS and YFSETQ. V shed 2 bases and J shed 4 bases, with 9 bases lying between them. The CDR3 loop spans 13 amino acids. The CDR3 bases are TGCGCCAGCAGCTTAGGGACGGCCTATGGCTACACCTTC. It encodes CASSLGTAYGYTF.

The genes are TRBV12-3 or TRBV12-4 and TRBJ1-1, with TRBD1 identical over 10 bases. The CDR3 is 13 residues long. The trim removed 6 bases at V and 7 bases at J, leaving 5 bases unmatched. The CDR3 protein is CASRQGQGHEAFF. The CDR3, as DNA: TGTGCCAGCAGACAGGGACAGGGGCATGAAGCTTTCTTT.

The CDR3: CASSPSGKSTDTQYF. The CDR3 nucleotides are TGTGCCAGCAGCCCAAGCGGGAAGAGCACAGATACGCAGTATTTT. This chain connects TRBV11-2 to TRBJ2-3; 7 positions agree with TRBD2. V gave up 5 bases and J gave up 0 bases; unmatched junction bases: 5. This CDR3 has 15 residues. Per the germline V gene, CDR1 is SGHAT and CDR2 is FQNNGV.

V usage is TRBV3-1 (or the pseudogene TRBV3-2) and J usage is TRBJ1-4; no firm D call. V lost 1 base, J lost 5 bases, and 5 bases lay in between. The germline gives CDR1 LGHDT, CDR2 YNNKEL (reference sequence). The CDR3 spans 13 residues. The CDR3 coding sequence is TGTGCCAGCAGCCAAGCCCTAAATGAAAAACTGTTTTTT. As protein: CASSQALNEKLFF.

The J gene is TRBJ2-7, the V gene TRBV24-1, with 7 bases matching TRBD1. Germline trimming cut 4 bases from V and 0 bases from J; bases unmatched to any gene: 5. This CDR3 has 15 amino acids. The germline V gene encodes CDR1 KGHDR and CDR2 SFDVKD. The CDR3 sequence is CATSDGQDSSYEQYF. CDR3 coding DNA: TGTGCCACCAGTGACGGACAGGACAGCTCCTACGAGCAGTACTTC.

The chain links TRBV30 to TRBJ2-6, with no clear D. V lost 3 bases and J 0 bases, leaving 6 bases between the germline ends. The CDR3 contains 14 residues. The V gene's germline CDR1 is GTSNPN and CDR2 SVGIG (reference sequence). For the CDR3, the DNA is TGTGCCTGGAGATCCCACTCTGGGGCCAACGTCCTGACTTTC. This encodes CAWRSHSGANVLTF.

The chain carries TRBV6-1 and TRBJ1-5; D is perhaps TRBD1 (5 bases). The CDR3 contains 17 residues. Germline V gene sequence: CDR1 MNHNS, CDR2 SASEGT. Trimming pared 3 bases from V and 1 base from J, leaving 16 bases between. CDR3 bases: TGTGCCAGCAGTGATGGTAGTACAGGACTGAGCAATCAGCCCCAGCATTTT. As protein: CASSDGSTGLSNQPQHF.

V and J are TRBV6-2 or TRBV6-3 and TRBJ1-4, with D maybe TRBD1 (5 bases). The V end lost 5 bases, the J end lost 8 bases, and 21 bases lay between the germline ends. From germline, CDR1 is MNHEY and CDR2 SVGEGT. CDR3 size: 16 residues. In DNA form, the CDR3 reads TGTGCCAGCAGTCAAGCCAGGGCAGAGGGACGCGAAAAACTGTTTTTT. This translates into CASSQARAEGREKLFF.

The chain has TRBV2 and TRBJ2-3; weak D call: TRBD1 (5 bases). V shed 1 base and J shed 2 bases, with 16 bases lying between them. The CDR3 contains 17 residues. CDR1 is SNHLY, CDR2 FYNNEI, per germline. The CDR3 region is CASSEGLLLTDTDTQYF. CDR3 nucleotide sequence: TGTGCCAGCAGTGAAGGGCTGTTGCTGACAGACACAGATACGCAGTATTTT.

This sequence joins TRBV7-2 and TRBJ1-4, with 8 bases matching TRBD1. The V gene's germline CDR1 is SGHTA and CDR2 FQGNSA. The V segment lost 3 bases and the J segment 7 bases; nucleotides outside the gene matches: 4. The CDR3 has 14 residues. The CDR3 sequence is CASSFGQGGEKLFF. The CDR3 DNA is TGTGCCAGCAGCTTTGGACAGGGCGGTGAAAAACTGTTTTTT.

This clone was seen ten or more times. The chain employs TRBV5-1 and TRBJ2-7, with 8 bases identical to TRBD1. The CDR3 runs to 14 residues. Trimming removed 4 bases from V and 3 bases from J; junction bases left unmatched: 6. CDR1 SGHRS and CDR2 YFSETQ come from the germline V gene. The CDR3 sequence is CASSPDRVVYEQYF. The DNA of the CDR3 is TGCGCCAGCAGCCCGGACAGGGTGGTCTACGAGCAGTACTTC.

The rearrangement joins TRBV6-5 to TRBJ2-7; 9 nucleotides align to TRBD2. Germline loops: CDR1 MNHEY, CDR2 SVGAGI. The CDR3 is made up of 14 amino acids. Trimming took 7 bases from V and 1 from J; bases not matched to a gene: 5. The CDR3 DNA sequence: TGTGCCAGCAAGACTAGCGGCTCATCCTACGAGCAGTACTTC. Encoded protein: CASKTSGSSYEQYF.

V and J are TRBV5-4 and TRBJ1-1, with a possible D match to TRBD1 (5 bases). CDR1 and CDR2 (germline): SGHNT, YYREEE (reference sequence). The CDR3 spans 12 residues. V shed 7 bases and J shed 4 bases, with 11 bases lying between them. In DNA form, the CDR3 reads TGTGCCAGCGGCCTTGGGGGCACTGAAGCTTTCTTT. This gives the protein CASGLGGTEAFF.

The genes are TRBV5-1 and TRBJ1-3, with 9 bases fitting TRBD1. The junction had 7 bases not matched to a gene; V was cut back by 2 bases and J by 4 bases. CDR1 is SGHRS and CDR2 is YFSETQ in the germline V gene. The CDR3 runs to 16 residues. The CDR3 reads CASSFEQGATGNTIYF. CDR3 in DNA: TGCGCCAGCAGCTTCGAACAGGGGGCAACCGGAAACACCATATATTTT.

The genes are TRBV7-8 and TRBJ2-1; 9 nucleotides match TRBD2. V gave up 2 bases and J gave up 0 bases; unmatched junction bases: 5. The germline V gene encodes CDR1 SGHVS and CDR2 FQNEAQ. This CDR3 spans 17 amino acids. DNA of the CDR3: TGTGCCAGCAGCTTAATTCTAGCGGGGAGCTCCTACAATGAGCAGTTCTTC. Translation gives CASSLILAGSSYNEQFF.

This chain's CDR3 is CASSFWGSNSPLHF. CDR3 DNA sequence: TGTGCCAGCAGTTTTTGGGGTAGTAATTCACCCCTCCACTTT. This chain connects TRBV27 to TRBJ1-6; no reliable D call. The CDR3 length is 14 residues. The germline CDR1 and CDR2 sequences are MNHEY and SMNVEV (reference sequence). The V and J ends lost 3 bases and 6 bases respectively, with 9 bases between them.

The chain joins TRBV7-2 to TRBJ2-1; TRBD1 is a possible D gene (5 bases). This CDR3 has 13 amino acids. V was cut by 1 base and J by 5 bases, with 6 bases left in between. CDR1 is SGHTA and CDR2 is FQGNSA in the germline V gene. Here the CDR3 reads CASSLGQNNEQFF. Here the CDR3 DNA reads TGTGCCAGCAGCTTAGGACAGAACAATGAGCAGTTCTTC.

The chain combines TRBV27 with TRBJ1-2, with D unresolved. The CDR3 has 13 residues. Germline-derived CDR1 and CDR2 are MNHEY and SMNVEV (reference sequence). V was trimmed by 3 bases and J by 3 bases, leaving 8 bases between them. CDR3 protein: CASSLAAHYGYTF. CDR3 nucleotide sequence: TGTGCCAGCAGTTTGGCAGCCCACTATGGCTACACCTTC.

The rearrangement links TRBV3-1 (or the pseudogene TRBV3-2) to TRBJ1-6, with TRBD1 matching over 9 bases. CDR1 and CDR2 (germline): LGHDT, YNNKEL (reference sequence). This CDR3 has 19 residues. V dropped 1 base and J dropped 7; count of bases not matched to a gene: 14. CDR3 sequence: CASSQVEQGALMGNSPLHF. DNA for the CDR3: TGTGCCAGCAGCCAAGTAGAACAGGGGGCGTTGATGGGGAATTCACCCCTCCACTTT.

As to this clone: Other DNA sequences from this sample encode an identical CDR3 as well. The chain combines TRBV5-1 with TRBJ1-1; possible D gene TRBD1, 6 bases. The CDR3 sequence is 14 residues long. CDR1 is SGHRS, CDR2 YFSETQ, per germline. V lost 8 bases to trimming and J lost 1 base, with 15 bases between them. This CDR3 reads CASSPRTANTEAFF. CDR3 sequence (DNA): TGCGCCAGTAGCCCGAGGACAGCGAACACTGAAGCTTTCTTT.

The chain combines TRBV5-5 with TRBJ1-1; no definite D call. The CDR3 is 14 residues long. Germline CDR1 SGHKS, CDR2 YYEKEE (reference sequence). With 0 bases removed from V and 0 bases from J, the gap between germline ends came to 6 bases. CDR3 residues: CASSLVWLNTEAFF. The CDR3 coding sequence is TGTGCCAGCAGCTTGGTCTGGTTGAACACTGAAGCTTTCTTT.

The rearrangement links TRBV19 to TRBJ1-4, with 8 bases matching TRBD1. CDR1 and CDR2 (germline): LNHDA, SQIVND (reference sequence). This CDR3 has 15 residues. The junction had 8 bases not matched to a gene; V was cut back by 7 bases and J by 4 bases. The DNA of the CDR3 is TGTGCCAGTAAGACCTGGACAGGGCTTAATGAAAAACTGTTTTTT. Translation gives CASKTWTGLNEKLFF.

This clone was recorded only once. The chain joins TRBV7-2 to TRBJ1-1; 7 nucleotides agree with TRBD1. V was pared by 5 bases and J by 5 bases, with 8 bases of the junction left unmatched. Germline V lookup: CDR1 SGHTA, CDR2 FQGNSA. CDR3 size: 14 residues. CDR3 DNA sequence: TGTGCCAGCAGCCTAAACAGGGGTGGGACTGAAGCTTTCTTT. Amino acids: CASSLNRGGTEAFF.

The chain couples TRBV28 to TRBJ1-2; 9 positions agree with TRBD1. After removal of 3 bases from V and 14 bases from J, the junction contained 13 bases not matched to a gene. CDR3 length: 14 amino acids. Germline CDR1 and CDR2: MDHEN and SYDVKM. CDR3 sequence reads: CASSFGTPGQGCTF. The CDR3 DNA reads TGTGCCAGCAGTTTTGGGACTCCGGGACAGGGTTGTACCTTC.

The chain joins TRBV5-1 to TRBJ2-3; no clear D. The CDR3 spans 15 residues. V was cut by 2 bases and J by 6 bases, with 16 bases left in between. Germline CDR1 reads SGHRS; CDR2 reads YFSETQ. CDR3 amino acids: CASSFLGPAHDTQYF. The DNA of the CDR3 is TGCGCCAGCAGCTTTTTGGGTCCAGCCCACGATACGCAGTATTTT.

This clone has only a few counts. This sequence joins TRBV27 and TRBJ1-1; tentatively, D is TRBD1 (5 bases). Trimming pared 5 bases from V and 6 bases from J, leaving 13 bases between. The length of the CDR3 is 13 residues. In germline, CDR1 is MNHEY, CDR2 SMNVEV (reference sequence). CDR3 sequence (DNA): TGTGCCAGCAGTCTTGCGGGGGGGTCTGAAGCTTTCTTT. Protein sequence: CASSLAGGSEAFF.

Concerning this clone itself: Mismatch with germline at one junction end may stem from a read error. This sequence joins TRBV7-9 and TRBJ1-2; the D is unclear. This CDR3 spans 16 amino acids. Germline V gene sequence: CDR1 SEHNR, CDR2 FQNEAQ (reference sequence). The DNA for the CDR3 is TGTGCCAGCAGCCCCCTAGGCGCGTCGAAGATATATGGCCACACCTTC. This sequence encodes CASSPLGASKIYGHTF.